These 31 T cell receptor beta chains share one sample of origin, sequenced in a study of T cell responses to AZD1222 COVID-19 vaccine (dated by TCRdb to the early 2020s). The library was generated by the immunoSEQ multiplex PCR assay. TCRdb limited this immuneACCESS table to in-frame rearrangements with V and J called. A share of clones is missing; checked studies link under half to unresolved V genes, and the rest is unexplained. Present in this sample are over 150,000 clones, approximately 90% of which were seen just once. The ten biggest clones cover 1.5% of the sample. Per the publication, the time point label means: baseline before first vaccination. The specimen comprised peripheral blood, sampled on day 0 of AZD1222 vaccination. These receptors were obtained from an adult in good health.

The chain combines TRBV19 with TRBJ2-1, with TRBD2 matching over 9 bases. This CDR3 is built from 14 residues. V lost 10 bases to trimming and J lost 0 bases; unmatched junction nucleotides: 4. Germline V gives CDR1 LNHDA, CDR2 SQIVND (reference sequence). Written as DNA, the CDR3 is TGTGCCACCCTAGCGGGGTACTCCTACAATGAGCAGTTCTTC. Its protein product is CATLAGYSYNEQFF.

The table lists this clone with a count of one. The V gene is TRBV6-1, the J gene TRBJ2-7; D ambiguous. Germline CDR1 is MNHNS and CDR2 is SASEGT. This CDR3 region has 15 residues. V was shortened by 2 bases and J by 1 base, with 12 bases between the two germline ends. The CDR3 sequence: CASSEMWQDSYEQYF. DNA for the CDR3: TGTGCCAGCAGTGAAATGTGGCAGGATTCCTACGAGCAGTACTTC.

This clone was observed a single time. The chain joins TRBV19 to TRBJ2-5; 10 positions match TRBD1. The length of the CDR3 is 16 residues. V dropped 4 bases and J dropped 1; count of bases not matched to a gene: 6. Germline values: CDR1 LNHDA, CDR2 SQIVND (reference sequence). This chain's CDR3 is CASSTPGTGAQETQYF. The CDR3 region has the DNA TGTGCCAGTAGTACCCCCGGGACAGGGGCCCAAGAGACCCAGTACTTC.

This rearrangement joins TRBV19 to TRBJ2-6; 8 nucleotides line up with TRBD1. CDR1 and CDR2 from the germline V gene are LNHDA and SQIVND (reference sequence). The CDR3 covers 15 residues. The J segment lost 2 bases and the V segment lost 6 bases, leaving 3 bases of the junction unmatched. The CDR3 DNA is TGTGCCAGTAGGACACAGGGGGCTGGGGCCAACGTCCTGACTTTC. It codes for CASRTQGAGANVLTF. Supplemented by reference TRBV19 and TRBJ2-6, the full variable domain reads DGGITQSPKYLFRKEGQNVTLSCEQNLNHDAMYWYRQDPGQGLRLIYYSQIVNDFQKGDIAEGYSVSREKKESFPLTVTSAQKNPTAFYLCASRTQGAGANVLTFGAGSRLTVL.

DNA of the CDR3: TGTGCCAGCAGCTTAGGGCTTAACAATGAGCAGTTCTTC. Its translation: CASSLGLNNEQFF. This rearrangement joins TRBV11-2 to TRBJ2-1; D is undetermined. This CDR3 is 13 amino acids long. Per the germline V gene, CDR1 is SGHAT and CDR2 is FQNNGV. Trimming removed 1 base at V and 5 bases at J, with 6 bases between.

The chain has TRBV7-9 and TRBJ1-2; tentatively, D is TRBD1 (6 bases). V was shortened by 0 bases and J by 8 bases, with 13 bases between the two germline ends. The germline V gene encodes CDR1 SEHNR and CDR2 FQNEAQ (reference sequence). CDR3 length: 14 residues. The CDR3 sequence: CASSLATGDTGYTF. Written as DNA, the CDR3 is TGTGCCAGCAGCTTAGCGACAGGAGATACGGGCTACACCTTC. Combining the CDR3 with reference TRBV7-9 and TRBJ1-2 gives the whole variable domain DTGVSQNPRHKITKRGQNVTFRCDPISEHNRLYWYRQTLGQGPEFLTYFQNEAQLEKSRLLSDRFSAERPKGSFSTLEIQRTEQGDSAMYLCASSLATGDTGYTFGSGTRLTVV.

This chain joins TRBV5-6 and TRBJ1-2, with D possibly being TRBD1 (5 bases). With 3 bases removed from V and 5 bases from J, the gap between germline ends came to 17 bases. CDR1 is SGHDT, CDR2 YYEEEE, per germline. This CDR3 contains 15 residues. CDR3: CASSSRKGRDYGYTF. CDR3 DNA sequence: TGTGCCAGCAGCTCAAGGAAGGGGAGGGATTATGGCTACACCTTC.

The chain employs TRBV27 and TRBJ1-1; 8 bases match TRBD1. The CDR3 consists of 14 residues. Trimming took 6 bases from V and 3 from J; bases not matched to a gene: 6. From germline, CDR1 is MNHEY and CDR2 SMNVEV (reference sequence). DNA for the CDR3: TGTGCCAGCAGCCGGACAGGGTTCTACACTGAAGCTTTCTTT. It specifies CASSRTGFYTEAFF.

This clone was observed a handful of times. The chain couples TRBV4-1 to TRBJ1-5; D is possibly TRBD1 (5 bases). V dropped 1 base and J dropped 2 bases, with 12 bases sitting between them. CDR3 length: 16 residues. Germline CDR1 MGHRA, CDR2 YSYEKL. CDR3 sequence reads: CASSQVGTVGNQPQHF. The DNA of the CDR3 is TGCGCCAGCAGCCAAGTGGGGACGGTCGGCAATCAGCCCCAGCATTTT.

The CDR3, as DNA: TGTGCCAGCTCACCGGACCCATCGAGGAATGAGCAGTTCTTC. Translating it yields CASSPDPSRNEQFF. The chain joins TRBV18 to TRBJ2-1; D not resolved. V was clipped by 3 bases and J by 7 bases, with 13 bases between them. The length of the CDR3 is 14 residues. Germline assignment: CDR1 KGHSH and CDR2 LQKENI.

This clone was seen ten or more times. The genes are TRBV5-1 and TRBJ1-6, with D uncertain. V gave up 0 bases and J gave up 6 bases, with 10 bases separating them. The CDR3 is 15 residues long. CDR1 and CDR2 from the germline V gene are SGHRS and YFSETQ. The CDR3 sequence: CASSLDGAPNSPLHF. CDR3 DNA sequence: TGCGCCAGCAGCTTGGACGGAGCCCCTAATTCACCCCTCCACTTT.

The genes are TRBV9 and TRBJ2-2, with 8 bases lining up with TRBD2. The CDR3 has 16 residues. Germline V gene data show CDR1 as SGDLS and CDR2 as YYNGEE. V lost 4 bases to trimming and J lost 4 bases; unmatched junction nucleotides: 9. In nucleotides, the CDR3 is TGTGCCAGCAGCCCGCCGGGACTAGGCCCCACCGGGGAGCTGTTTTTT. It translates to CASSPPGLGPTGELFF.

The chain links TRBV4-3 to TRBJ1-5, with unresolved D. CDR3 size: 13 residues. Germline loops: CDR1 LGHNA, CDR2 YSLEER. The V end lost 0 bases, the J end lost 6 bases, and 6 bases lay between the germline ends. The CDR3 DNA sequence: TGCGCCAGCAGCCAAGAGGAATTTCAGCCCCAGCATTTT. It translates to CASSQEEFQPQHF.

J is TRBJ2-1 and V is TRBV7-3; perhaps D is TRBD1 or TRBD2 (5 bases each). V gave up 1 base and J gave up 0 bases, with 10 bases separating them. The CDR3 loop spans 16 amino acids. CDR1 and CDR2 (germline): SGHTA, FQGTGA. In nucleotides, the CDR3 is TGTGCCAGCAGCTTAAGAGGGACGAGCTCCTACAATGAGCAGTTCTTC. Its translation is CASSLRGTSSYNEQFF.

The V gene is TRBV10-2, the J gene TRBJ2-5; D uncertain. V was pared by 3 bases and J by 1 base, with 15 bases between. Germline CDR1 reads WSHSY; CDR2 reads SAAADI. This CDR3 is built from 16 residues. This CDR3 reads CASSDVSSPFQETQYF. The CDR3 DNA sequence: TGCGCCAGCAGTGATGTGTCGTCGCCCTTCCAAGAGACCCAGTACTTC.

The chain links TRBV7-2 to TRBJ1-2; D not resolved. The V end was cut by 3 bases, the J end by 1 base, with 9 bases between. Per germline, CDR1 SGHTA and CDR2 FQGNSA. This CDR3 comprises 14 residues. The CDR3 bases are TGTGCCAGCAGCTTCCTCGGGGTTAACTATGGCTACACCTTC. It specifies CASSFLGVNYGYTF. The variable domain in full, with the rest retrieved from reference TRBV7-2 and TRBJ1-2, is GAGVSQSPSNKVTEKGKDVELRCDPISGHTALYWYRQSLGQGLEFLIYFQGNSAPDKSGLPSDRFSAERTGGSVSTLTIQRTQQEDSAVYLCASSFLGVNYGYTFGSGTRLTVV.

The rearrangement joins TRBV29-1 to TRBJ2-3, with a tentative D call TRBD2 (7 bases). From germline, CDR1 is SQVTM and CDR2 ANQGSEA. With 8 bases removed from V and 6 bases from J, the gap between germline ends came to 15 bases. The CDR3 covers 12 residues. The DNA for the CDR3 is TGCAGCTTCCGCCGGGGGGCGGATACGCAGTATTTT. Amino acid sequence: CSFRRGADTQYF.

The chain recombines TRBV4-3 with TRBJ1-2; D ambiguous. Germline values: CDR1 LGHNA, CDR2 YSLEER. The V gene lost 0 bases and the J gene lost 8 bases, with 10 bases spanning the gap. CDR3 length: 13 residues. The CDR3 protein is CASSQDLGRGYTF. The CDR3 DNA sequence: TGCGCCAGCAGCCAAGATCTAGGGCGAGGCTACACCTTC.

The CDR3 protein is CASSQDPGGGNQPQHF. CDR3 sequence (DNA): TGCGCCAGCAGCCAAGATCCTGGGGGAGGCAATCAGCCCCAGCATTTT. The J gene is TRBJ1-5, the V gene TRBV4-1, with D possibly TRBD1 on 5 matching bases. This CDR3 spans 16 amino acids. The V gene lost 0 bases and the J gene lost 2 bases, with 11 bases spanning the gap. Germline CDR1 is MGHRA and CDR2 is YSYEKL.

Remarks on this clone: Other DNA sequences within the sample encode an identical CDR3. CDR3 region: CASSPGTANTEAFF. The CDR3 nucleotides read TGTGCCAGCAGCCCGGGGACAGCTAACACTGAAGCTTTCTTT. The V gene is TRBV11-3, the J gene TRBJ1-1; TRBD1 aligns across 7 bases. The CDR3 extends over 14 amino acids. After removal of 5 bases from V and 2 bases from J, the junction contained 5 bases not matched to a gene. Germline V gives CDR1 SGHNT, CDR2 YENEEA.

CDR3 nucleotide sequence: TGTGCCAGTACGGCGCACAGGGGCAATCAGCCCCAGCATTTT. Its translation is CASTAHRGNQPQHF. The chain links TRBV19 to TRBJ1-5, with D perhaps matching TRBD1 (6 bases). There are 14 residues in the CDR3. Trimming cost V 7 bases and J 2 bases, with 12 bases left between them. Germline lookup yields CDR1 LNHDA and CDR2 SQIVND (reference sequence).

This chain links TRBV7-9 with TRBJ1-4; D gene unclear. Per germline, CDR1 SEHNR and CDR2 FQNEAQ (reference sequence). V lost 5 bases and J 6 bases, leaving 13 bases between the germline ends. This CDR3 spans 14 amino acids. DNA for the CDR3: TGTGCCAGCAGCCCTGGACGGCCTGATGAAAAACTGTTTTTT. Protein sequence: CASSPGRPDEKLFF.

The CDR3 spells CASSYSGRLNTEAFF. The DNA for the CDR3 is TGTGCCAGCAGTTACTCGGGACGGCTAAACACTGAAGCTTTCTTT. The rearrangement links TRBV6-6 to TRBJ1-1, with D perhaps TRBD1 (5 bases). V lost 0 bases and J 2 bases, leaving 10 bases between the germline ends. Germline V gene data show CDR1 as MNHNY and CDR2 as SVGAGI (reference sequence). The CDR3 is 15 amino acids.

V and J are TRBV28 and TRBJ1-5; no clear D. This CDR3 is built from 14 residues. With 8 bases removed from V and 4 bases from J, the gap between germline ends came to 15 bases. Germline values: CDR1 MDHEN, CDR2 SYDVKM. Here the CDR3 reads CASGLWTDNQPQHF. The CDR3 DNA reads TGTGCCAGCGGCCTTTGGACGGATAATCAGCCCCAGCATTTT.

The CDR3 region is CASSESPGVSTEAFF. DNA for the CDR3: TGCGCCAGCAGCGAAAGTCCGGGCGTGAGCACTGAAGCTTTCTTT. The J gene is TRBJ1-1, the V gene TRBV5-1; D gene uncertain. Looked up from germline, CDR1 is SGHRS and CDR2 is YFSETQ. CDR3 length: 15 amino acids. V dropped 4 bases and J dropped 4 bases, with 17 bases sitting between them.

The gene calls are TRBV5-1 and TRBJ1-2; D unclear. Between the trimmed V and J ends, which lost 0 bases and 0 bases, there was a span of 12 bases. The CDR3 is 16 amino acids. Germline-derived CDR1 and CDR2 are SGHRS and YFSETQ. For the CDR3, the DNA is TGCGCCAGCAGCTTGGATGGCCCTACACCTAACTATGGCTACACCTTC. The encoded protein is CASSLDGPTPNYGYTF. Complete variable domain (other parts from reference TRBV5-1 and TRBJ1-2): KAGVTQTPRYLIKTRGQQVTLSCSPISGHRSVSWYQQTPGQGLQFLFEYFSETQRNKGNFPGRFSGRQFSNSRSEMNVSTLELGDSALYLCASSLDGPTPNYGYTFGSGTRLTVV.

The chain joins TRBV5-1 to TRBJ1-1, with 11 bases identical to TRBD1. The J segment lost 1 base and the V segment lost 2 bases, leaving 19 bases of the junction unmatched. The CDR3 is 21 amino acids. CDR1 and CDR2 (germline): SGHRS, YFSETQ. CDR3 sequence reads: CASSFGGRTGGSEKANTEAFF. CDR3 DNA sequence: TGCGCCAGCAGCTTCGGTGGCAGGACAGGGGGCAGTGAAAAAGCGAACACTGAAGCTTTCTTT.

The chain is built from TRBV7-9 and TRBJ1-3, with D possibly matching TRBD1 (5 bases). With 2 bases removed from V and 0 bases from J, the gap between germline ends came to 8 bases. This CDR3 has 15 residues. The germline V gene has CDR1 SEHNR and CDR2 FQNEAQ (reference sequence). The CDR3 DNA reads as TGTGCCAGCAGCTTAAGACAGCACTCTGGAAACACCATATATTTT. It encodes CASSLRQHSGNTIYF.

The chain is built from TRBV7-2 and TRBJ1-4; D is undetermined. This CDR3 is 14 amino acids long. Germline V gene lookup returns CDR1 SGHTA and CDR2 FQGNSA. The V end was cut by 5 bases, the J end by 2 bases, with 9 bases between. CDR3 protein: CASSPGSTNEKLFF. As DNA, the CDR3 is TGTGCCAGCAGCCCAGGCTCCACTAATGAAAAACTGTTTTTT.

The V call is TRBV4-2, the J call TRBJ1-2; the D gene is possibly TRBD1 (5 bases). The V end lost 0 bases, the J end lost 4 bases, and 9 bases lay between the germline ends. Germline CDR1 reads LGHNA; CDR2 reads YNFKEQ. The CDR3 totals 14 residues. In nucleotides, the CDR3 is TGTGCCAGCAGCCAAGATGGGACTACCTATGGCTACACCTTC. Translation: CASSQDGTTYGYTF.

V gene TRBV9 combines with J gene TRBJ1-2; D ambiguous. The germline CDR1 and CDR2 sequences are SGDLS and YYNGEE. This CDR3 region has 14 residues. V was shortened by 0 bases and J by 7 bases, with 13 bases between the two germline ends. The CDR3: CASSVVGPVGGYTF. CDR3 nucleotide sequence: TGTGCCAGCAGCGTAGTCGGACCCGTGGGTGGCTACACCTTC.